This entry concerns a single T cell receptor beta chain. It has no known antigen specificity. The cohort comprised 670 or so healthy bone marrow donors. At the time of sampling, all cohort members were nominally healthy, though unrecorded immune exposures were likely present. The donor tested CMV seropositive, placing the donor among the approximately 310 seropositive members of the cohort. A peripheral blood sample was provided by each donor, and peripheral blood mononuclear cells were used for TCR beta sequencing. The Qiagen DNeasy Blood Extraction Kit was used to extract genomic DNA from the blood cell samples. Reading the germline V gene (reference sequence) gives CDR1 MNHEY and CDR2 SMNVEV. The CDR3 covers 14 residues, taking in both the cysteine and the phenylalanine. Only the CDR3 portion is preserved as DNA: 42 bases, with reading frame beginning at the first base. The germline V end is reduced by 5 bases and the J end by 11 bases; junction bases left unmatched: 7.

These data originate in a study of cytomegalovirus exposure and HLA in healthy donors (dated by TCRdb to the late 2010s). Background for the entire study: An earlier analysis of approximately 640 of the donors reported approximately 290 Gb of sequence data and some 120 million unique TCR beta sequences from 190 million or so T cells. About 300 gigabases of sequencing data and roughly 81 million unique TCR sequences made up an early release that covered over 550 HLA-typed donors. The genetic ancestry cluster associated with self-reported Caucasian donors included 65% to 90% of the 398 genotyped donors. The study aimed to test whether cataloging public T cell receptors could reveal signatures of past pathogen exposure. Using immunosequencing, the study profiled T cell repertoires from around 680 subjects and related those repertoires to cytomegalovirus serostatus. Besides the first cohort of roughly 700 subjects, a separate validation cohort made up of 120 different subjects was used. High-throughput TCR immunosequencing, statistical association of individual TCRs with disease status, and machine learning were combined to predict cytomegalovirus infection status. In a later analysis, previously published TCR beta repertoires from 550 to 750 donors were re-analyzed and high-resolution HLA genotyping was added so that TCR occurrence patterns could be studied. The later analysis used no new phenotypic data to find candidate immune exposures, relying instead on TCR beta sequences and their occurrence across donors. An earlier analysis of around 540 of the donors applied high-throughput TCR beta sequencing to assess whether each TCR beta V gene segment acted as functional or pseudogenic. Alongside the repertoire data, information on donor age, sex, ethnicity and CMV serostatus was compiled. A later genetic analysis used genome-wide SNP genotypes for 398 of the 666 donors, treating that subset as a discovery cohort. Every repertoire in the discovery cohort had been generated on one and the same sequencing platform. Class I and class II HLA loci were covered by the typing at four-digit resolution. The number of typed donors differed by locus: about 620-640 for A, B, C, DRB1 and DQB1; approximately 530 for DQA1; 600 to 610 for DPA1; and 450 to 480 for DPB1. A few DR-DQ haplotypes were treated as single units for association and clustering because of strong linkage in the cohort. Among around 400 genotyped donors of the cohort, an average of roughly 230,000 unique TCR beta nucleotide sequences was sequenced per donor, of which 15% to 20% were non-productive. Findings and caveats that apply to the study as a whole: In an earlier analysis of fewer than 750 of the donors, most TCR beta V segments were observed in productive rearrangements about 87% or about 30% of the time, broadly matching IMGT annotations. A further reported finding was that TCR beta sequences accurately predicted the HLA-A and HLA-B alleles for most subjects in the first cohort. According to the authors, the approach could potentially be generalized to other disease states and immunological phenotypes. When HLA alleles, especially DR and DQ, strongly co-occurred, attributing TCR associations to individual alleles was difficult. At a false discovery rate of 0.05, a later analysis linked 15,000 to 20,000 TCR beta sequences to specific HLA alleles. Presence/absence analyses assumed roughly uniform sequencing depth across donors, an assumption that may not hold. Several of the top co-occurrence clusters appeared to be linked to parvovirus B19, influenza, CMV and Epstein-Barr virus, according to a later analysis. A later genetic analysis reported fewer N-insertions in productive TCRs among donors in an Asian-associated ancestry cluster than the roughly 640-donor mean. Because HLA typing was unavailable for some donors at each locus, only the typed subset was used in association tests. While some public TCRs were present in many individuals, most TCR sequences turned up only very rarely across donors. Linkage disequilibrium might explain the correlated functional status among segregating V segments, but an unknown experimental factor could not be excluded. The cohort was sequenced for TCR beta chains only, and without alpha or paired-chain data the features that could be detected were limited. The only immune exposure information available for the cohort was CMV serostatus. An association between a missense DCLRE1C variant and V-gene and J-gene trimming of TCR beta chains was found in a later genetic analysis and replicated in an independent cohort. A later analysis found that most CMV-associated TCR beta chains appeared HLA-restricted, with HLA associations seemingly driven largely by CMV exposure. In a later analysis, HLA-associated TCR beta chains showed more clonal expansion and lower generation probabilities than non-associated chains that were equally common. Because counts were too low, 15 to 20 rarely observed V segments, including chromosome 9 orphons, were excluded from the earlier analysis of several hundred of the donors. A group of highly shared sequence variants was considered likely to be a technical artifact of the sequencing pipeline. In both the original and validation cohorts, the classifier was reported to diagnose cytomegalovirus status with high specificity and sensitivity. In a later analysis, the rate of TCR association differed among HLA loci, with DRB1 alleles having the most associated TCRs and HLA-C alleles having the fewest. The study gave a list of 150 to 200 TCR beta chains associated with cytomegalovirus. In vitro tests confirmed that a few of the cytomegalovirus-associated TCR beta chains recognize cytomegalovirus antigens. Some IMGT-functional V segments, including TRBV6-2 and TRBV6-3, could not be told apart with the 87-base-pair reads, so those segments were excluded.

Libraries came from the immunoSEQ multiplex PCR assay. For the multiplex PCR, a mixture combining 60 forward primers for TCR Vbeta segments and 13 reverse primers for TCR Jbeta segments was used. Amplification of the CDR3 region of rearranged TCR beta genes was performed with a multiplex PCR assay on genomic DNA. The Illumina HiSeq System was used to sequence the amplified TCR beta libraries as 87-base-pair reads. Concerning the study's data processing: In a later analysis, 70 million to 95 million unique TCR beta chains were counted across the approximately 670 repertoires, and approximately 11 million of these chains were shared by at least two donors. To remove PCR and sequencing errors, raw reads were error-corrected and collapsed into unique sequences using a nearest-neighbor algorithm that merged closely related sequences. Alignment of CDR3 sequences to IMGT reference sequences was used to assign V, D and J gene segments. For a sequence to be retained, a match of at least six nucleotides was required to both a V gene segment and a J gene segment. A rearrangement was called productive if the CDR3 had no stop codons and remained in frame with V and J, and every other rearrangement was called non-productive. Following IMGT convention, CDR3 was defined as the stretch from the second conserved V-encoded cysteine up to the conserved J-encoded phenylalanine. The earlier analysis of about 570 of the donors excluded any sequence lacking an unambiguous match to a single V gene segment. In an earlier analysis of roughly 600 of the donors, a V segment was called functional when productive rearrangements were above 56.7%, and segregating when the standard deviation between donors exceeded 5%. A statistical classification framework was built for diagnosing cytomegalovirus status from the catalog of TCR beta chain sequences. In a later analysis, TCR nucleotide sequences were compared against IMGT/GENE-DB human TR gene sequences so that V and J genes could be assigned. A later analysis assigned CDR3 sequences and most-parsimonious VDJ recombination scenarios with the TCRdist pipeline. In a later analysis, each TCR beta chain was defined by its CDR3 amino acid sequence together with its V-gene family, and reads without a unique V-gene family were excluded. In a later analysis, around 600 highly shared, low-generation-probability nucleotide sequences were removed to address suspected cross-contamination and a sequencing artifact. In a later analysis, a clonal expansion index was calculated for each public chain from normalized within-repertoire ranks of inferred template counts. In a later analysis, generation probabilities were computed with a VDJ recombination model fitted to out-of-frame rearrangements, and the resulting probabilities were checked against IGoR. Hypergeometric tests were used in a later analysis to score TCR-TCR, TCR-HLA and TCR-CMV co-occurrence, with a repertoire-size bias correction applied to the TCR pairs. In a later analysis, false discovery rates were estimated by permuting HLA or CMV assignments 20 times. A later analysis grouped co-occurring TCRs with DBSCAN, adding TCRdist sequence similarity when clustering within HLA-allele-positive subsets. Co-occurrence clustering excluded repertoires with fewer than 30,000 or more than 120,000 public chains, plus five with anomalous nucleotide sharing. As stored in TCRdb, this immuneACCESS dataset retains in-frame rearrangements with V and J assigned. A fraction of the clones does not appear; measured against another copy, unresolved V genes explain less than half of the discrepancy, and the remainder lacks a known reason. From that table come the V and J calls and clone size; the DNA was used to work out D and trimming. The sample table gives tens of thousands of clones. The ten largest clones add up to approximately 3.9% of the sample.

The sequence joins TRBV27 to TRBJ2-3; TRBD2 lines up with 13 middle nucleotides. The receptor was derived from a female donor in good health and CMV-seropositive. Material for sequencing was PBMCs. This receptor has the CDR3 CASSGTSGTNGQYF. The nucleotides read TGTGCCAGCAGTGGGACTAGCGGGACCAACGGGCAGTATTTT.